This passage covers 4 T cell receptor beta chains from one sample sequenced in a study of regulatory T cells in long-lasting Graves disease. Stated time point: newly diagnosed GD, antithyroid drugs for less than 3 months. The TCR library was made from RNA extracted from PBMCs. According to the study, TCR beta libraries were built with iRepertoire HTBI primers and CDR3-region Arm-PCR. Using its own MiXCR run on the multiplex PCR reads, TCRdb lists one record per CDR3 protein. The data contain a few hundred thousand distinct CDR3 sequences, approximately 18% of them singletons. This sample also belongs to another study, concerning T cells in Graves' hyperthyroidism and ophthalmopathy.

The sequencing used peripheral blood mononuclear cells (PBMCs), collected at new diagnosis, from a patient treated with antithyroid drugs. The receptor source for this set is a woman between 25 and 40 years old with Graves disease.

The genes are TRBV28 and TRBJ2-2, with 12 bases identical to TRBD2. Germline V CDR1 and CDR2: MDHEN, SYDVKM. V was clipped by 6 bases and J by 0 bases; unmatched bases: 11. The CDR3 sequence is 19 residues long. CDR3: CASSPDRGLAGSNTGELFF. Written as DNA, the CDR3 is TGTGCCAGCAGCCCGGACCGAGGACTAGCGGGATCGAACACCGGGGAGCTGTTTTTT.

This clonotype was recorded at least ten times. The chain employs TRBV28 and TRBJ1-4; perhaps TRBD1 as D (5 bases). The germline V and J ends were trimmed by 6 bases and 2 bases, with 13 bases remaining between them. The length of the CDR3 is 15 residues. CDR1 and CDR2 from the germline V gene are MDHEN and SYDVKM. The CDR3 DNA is TGTGCCAGCAGGGATGGGGGAGCGACTAATGAAAAACTGTTTTTT. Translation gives CASRDGGATNEKLFF.

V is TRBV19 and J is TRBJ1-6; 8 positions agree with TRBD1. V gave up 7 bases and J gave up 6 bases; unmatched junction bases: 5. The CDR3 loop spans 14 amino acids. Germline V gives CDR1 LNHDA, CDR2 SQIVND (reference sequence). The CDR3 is CASTPDRANSPLHF. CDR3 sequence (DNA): TGTGCCAGTACCCCGGACAGGGCTAATTCACCCCTCCACTTT.

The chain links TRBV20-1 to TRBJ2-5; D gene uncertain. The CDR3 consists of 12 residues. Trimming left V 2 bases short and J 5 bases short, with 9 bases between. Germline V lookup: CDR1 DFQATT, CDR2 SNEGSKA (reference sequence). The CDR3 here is CSARLVLETQYF. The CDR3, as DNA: TGCAGTGCTAGACTAGTTCTGGAGACCCAGTACTTC.